The rows below give T cell receptor beta chains drawn from one sample of a study of cytomegalovirus exposure and HLA in healthy donors. Generated by immunoSEQ multiplex PCR, the TCRdb table keeps only in-frame clones and is missing some. Of about 150,000 clones in the sample, approximately 82% were seen once. Sequences were obtained from PBMCs. These receptors originate from a man aged 30 to 45 in good health and CMV-seropositive. Both conserved end residues are part of each CDR3. Each record gives: D gene, J gene, V gene, CDR3 protein. The D gene is left open where the match is weak.

>TRBD2|TRBJ2-7|TRBV5-1
CASSISGLADSYEQYF
>-|TRBJ1-1|TRBV12-1
CASSFSRAGAMNTEAFF
>-|TRBJ2-1|TRBV7-9
CASSLIGGYNEQFF
>-|TRBJ2-5|TRBV11-2
CASSFVSPPQYF
>TRBD1|TRBJ1-3|TRBV5-4
CASSADRGVSGNTIYF
>TRBD1|TRBJ2-7|TRBV19
CASSIRTGTGGIYEQYF
>-|TRBJ2-2|TRBV30
CAWSSSGLNTGELFF
>TRBD1|TRBJ2-3|TRBV9
CASSPSPTGPSTDTQYF
>-|TRBJ2-7|TRBV29-1
CSVSPYGAYEQYF
>-|TRBJ2-3|TRBV5-4
CASSLDPTNTQYF
>TRBD1|TRBJ1-2|TRBV27
CASSPMTGDYGYTF
>-|TRBJ2-5|TRBV5-1
CASSPDQRGETQYF
>TRBD1|TRBJ1-2|TRBV7-3
CASSPGQGFHGYTF
>-|TRBJ2-2|TRBV9
CASSLGPTYTGELFF
>TRBD1|TRBJ2-2|TRBV9
CASSFDRGRVGGELFF
>-|TRBJ1-1|TRBV5-1
CASSLVATGVTEAFF
>TRBD1|TRBJ1-1|TRBV4-1
CASSQDSRDRAKSYTEAFF
>TRBD1|TRBJ1-2|TRBV29-1
CSVEPGDRGRPGYTF
>TRBD1|TRBJ1-4|TRBV11-2
CASSSGQHNEKLFF
>TRBD1|TRBJ1-2|TRBV5-8
CASSLESGGLYGYTF
>TRBD2|TRBJ2-7|TRBV30
CAWSGTSGSYEQYF
>TRBD1|TRBJ1-2|TRBV19
CASRGQGANYGYTF